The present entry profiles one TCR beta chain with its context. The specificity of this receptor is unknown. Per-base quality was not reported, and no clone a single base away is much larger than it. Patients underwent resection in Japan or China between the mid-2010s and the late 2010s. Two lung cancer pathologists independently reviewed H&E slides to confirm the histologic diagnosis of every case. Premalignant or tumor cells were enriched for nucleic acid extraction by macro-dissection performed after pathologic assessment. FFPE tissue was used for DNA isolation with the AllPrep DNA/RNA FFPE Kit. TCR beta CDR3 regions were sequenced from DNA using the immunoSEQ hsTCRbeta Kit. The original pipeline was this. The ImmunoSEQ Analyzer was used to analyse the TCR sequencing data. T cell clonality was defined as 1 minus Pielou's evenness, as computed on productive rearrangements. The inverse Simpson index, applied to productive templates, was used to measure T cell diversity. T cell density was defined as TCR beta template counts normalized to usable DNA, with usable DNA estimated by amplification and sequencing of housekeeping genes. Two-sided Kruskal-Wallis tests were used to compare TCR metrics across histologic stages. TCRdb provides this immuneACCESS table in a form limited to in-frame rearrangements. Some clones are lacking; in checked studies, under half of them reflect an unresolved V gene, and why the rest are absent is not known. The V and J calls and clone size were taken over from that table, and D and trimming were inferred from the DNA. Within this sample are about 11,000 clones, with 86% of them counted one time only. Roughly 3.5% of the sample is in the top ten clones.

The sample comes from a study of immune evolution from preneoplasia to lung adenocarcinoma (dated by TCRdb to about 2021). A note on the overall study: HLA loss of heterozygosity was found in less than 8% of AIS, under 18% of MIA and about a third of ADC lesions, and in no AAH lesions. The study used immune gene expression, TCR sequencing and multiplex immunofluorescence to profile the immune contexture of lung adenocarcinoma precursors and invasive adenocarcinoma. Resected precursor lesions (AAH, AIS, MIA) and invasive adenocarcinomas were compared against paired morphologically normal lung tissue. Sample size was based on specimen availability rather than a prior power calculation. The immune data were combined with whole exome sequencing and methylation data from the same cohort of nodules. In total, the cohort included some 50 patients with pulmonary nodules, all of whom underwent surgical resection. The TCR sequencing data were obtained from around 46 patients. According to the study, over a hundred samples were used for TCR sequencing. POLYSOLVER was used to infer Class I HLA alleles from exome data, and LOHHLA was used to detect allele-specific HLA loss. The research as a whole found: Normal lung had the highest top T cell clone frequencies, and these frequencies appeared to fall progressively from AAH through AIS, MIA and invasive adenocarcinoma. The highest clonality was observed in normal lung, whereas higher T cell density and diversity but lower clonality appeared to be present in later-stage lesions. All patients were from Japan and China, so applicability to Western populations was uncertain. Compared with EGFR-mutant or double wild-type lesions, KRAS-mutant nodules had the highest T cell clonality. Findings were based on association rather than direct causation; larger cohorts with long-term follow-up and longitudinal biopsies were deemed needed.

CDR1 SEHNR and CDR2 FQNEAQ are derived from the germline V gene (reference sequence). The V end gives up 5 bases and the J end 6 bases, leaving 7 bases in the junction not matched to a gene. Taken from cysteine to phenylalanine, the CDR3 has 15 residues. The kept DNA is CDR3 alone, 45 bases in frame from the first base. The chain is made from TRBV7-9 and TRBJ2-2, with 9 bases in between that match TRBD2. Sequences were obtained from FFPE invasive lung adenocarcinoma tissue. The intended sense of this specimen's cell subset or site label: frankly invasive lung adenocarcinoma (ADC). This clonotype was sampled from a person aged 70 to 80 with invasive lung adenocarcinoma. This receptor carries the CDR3 CASSPLRGGPGELFF. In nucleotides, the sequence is TGTGCCAGCAGCCCCTTGCGGGGGGGTCCCGGGGAGCTGTTTTTT.